These 7 T cell receptor beta chains share one sample of origin, sequenced in a study of shared clonotypes between healthy human individuals. This table comes from immunoSEQ multiplex PCR, and its TCRdb copy is limited to in-frame clones, with some not included. Of some 470,000 clones listed, about three quarters are singletons. Sequencing was performed on PBMCs. The receptors were sampled from a middle-aged woman in good health. Some clones in this sample may be carry-over from other donors' samples.

The V gene is TRBV5-1, the J gene TRBJ2-5; D may be TRBD2 (6 bases). Germline V gene sequence: CDR1 SGHRS, CDR2 YFSETQ. The CDR3 is 14 amino acids. The V and J ends lost 1 base and 3 bases respectively, with 10 bases between them. The CDR3 protein is CASSLRGSKETQYF. CDR3 sequence (DNA): TGCGCCAGCAGCTTGCGGGGGTCCAAAGAGACCCAGTACTTC.

CDR3: CASAVATSTDTQYF. For the CDR3, the DNA is TGTGCCAGCGCGGTCGCGACTTCCACAGATACGCAGTATTTT. This chain joins TRBV11-3 and TRBJ2-3; D gene uncertain. The ends were cut back, 8 bases at V and 2 bases at J, with 14 bases in the middle. CDR1 SGHNT and CDR2 YENEEA come from the germline V gene. The length of the CDR3 is 14 residues.

V and J are TRBV7-9 and TRBJ2-7; D unresolved. CDR3 length: 11 amino acids. The V and J ends lost 1 base and 8 bases respectively, with 6 bases between them. Per germline, CDR1 SEHNR and CDR2 FQNEAQ (reference sequence). Written as DNA, the CDR3 is TGTGCCAGCAGCTTAGTCGATCAGCAGTACTTC. Translation gives CASSLVDQQYF.

V and J are TRBV21-1 and TRBJ2-4; the table's TRBD1 call for D was not verified on the DNA. TRBV21-1 is marked as a pseudogene. The length of the CDR3 is 17 residues. The CDR3 loop is CASSKGQVKGAKNIQYF. CDR3 nucleotides: TGTGCCAGCAGCAAAGGACAGGTGAAAGGGGCCAAAAACATTCAGTACTTC.

In this sample, this clone turned up a few times. This chain joins TRBV11-2 and TRBJ2-5; TRBD2 aligns across 8 bases. Germline CDR1 is SGHAT and CDR2 is FQNNGV. V lost 5 bases and J lost 5; bases outside the gene matches: 16. This CDR3 is built from 17 residues. The CDR3 nucleotides are TGTGCCAGCAGCCAATCCGGGACTAGGATCGGAGAGGAGACCCAGTACTTC. It translates to CASSQSGTRIGEETQYF.

The chain joins TRBV4-2 to TRBJ2-1; TRBD1 matches 8 bases. Germline V gene lookup returns CDR1 LGHNA and CDR2 YNFKEQ. Trimming cost V 4 bases and J 6 bases; bases outside gene matches: 11. The CDR3 is 16 amino acids. In nucleotides, the CDR3 is TGTGCCAGCAGCCCCGCGGCCGGACAGGGTGGCAATGAGCAGTTCTTC. It yields the protein CASSPAAGQGGNEQFF.

For the CDR3, the DNA is TGCGCCAGCAGCTTGGACCAACTCCGACAGGACTATGGCTACACCTTC. It translates to CASSLDQLRQDYGYTF. The gene calls are TRBV5-1 and TRBJ1-2, with D possibly TRBD1 on 6 matching bases. From germline, CDR1 is SGHRS and CDR2 YFSETQ. Trimming pared 0 bases from V and 3 bases from J, leaving 15 bases between. This CDR3 comprises 16 residues.